This T cell receptor beta chain was observed in a study of beta chain features in type 1 diabetes (dated by TCRdb to 2016 to 2019). For the study in its entirety: No differences in mean age, gender distribution, total cell number or subset yield were found between patients and healthy donors. Regulatory and stem cell-like memory subsets were obtained from only 8 patients and roughly 8 healthy donors, while naive and central memory subsets were obtained from all 30 or so donors. A total of about 110 million sorted cells were examined across all samples, and the number of cells per subset was strongly correlated with RNA yield. In the study, recently diagnosed type 1 diabetes patients and matched healthy donors were compared on the TCRB repertoires of their sorted circulating CD4+ T cell subsets. General conclusions and limits of the study: At VDJ recombination sites, type 1 diabetes patients had fewer insertions and more deleted nucleotides, which implies abnormalities in thymic rearrangement. The naive, central memory and regulatory TCRB repertoires appeared to resemble one another more closely among patients than among healthy donors. In all four CD4+ subsets, TCRB CDR3 length was moderately but significantly shorter in type 1 diabetes patients. HLA sub-analyses involved small numbers of individuals, so any influence of HLA type on TCRB rearrangement remained unresolved. Sequencing cDNA rather than genomic DNA could over-represent highly expressing activated cells, although activation and CD3 levels did not differ between groups. PCR may preferentially amplify shorter templates, but because patient and control samples were amplified and corrected together, any resulting skew would affect both groups equally.

From the cysteine through the phenylalanine, the CDR3 covers 13 amino acids. Only the CDR3 DNA stays, 39 bases, in frame from base 1. V trim: 1 base; J trim: 6 bases; unmatched bases: 2. CDR1 and CDR2 were assigned from the germline V gene as SNHLY and FYNNEI. The High Capacity cDNA Reverse Transcription Kit was used to reverse transcribe all of the isolated RNA, meaning that expressed TCRB transcripts were what got sequenced. Deep immunoSEQ sequencing was performed on naive, central memory and regulatory T cell samples, with an average of about 3.57 million total reads per sample. Sorted cells were lysed in RLT buffer, and RNA was extracted using DNase-treated RNeasy Micro or Mini kits according to cell number. Each cell subset was processed on its own to prevent cross-contamination, while patient and healthy donor samples were processed together. TCRB sequences were amplified from cDNA with the immunoSEQ multiplex PCR, producing 87-bp fragments spanning the CDR3 region. Amplicons were sequenced on the Illumina HiSeq platform. The published analysis was carried out like this. Synthetic template baselines were used to correct PCR bias computationally, reads within Hamming distance 2 were collapsed, and singletons that could not be merged were discarded. By aligning reads against IMGT, V, D and J genes, CDR3 length, and insertions or deletions at six rearrangement sites were assigned. Within each subset, clonotype counts were normalized to the number of sorted cells before true diversity and Gini coefficients were calculated with the tcR R package. The overlap coefficient, calculated on TCRB nucleotide sequences, was used to measure repertoire sharing. Out-of-frame TCRB sequences from naive cells were analyzed to stand in for the pre-selection repertoire. TCRdb retrieved this table from immuneACCESS and kept in-frame rearrangements only. Not all clones are present; in checked studies, unresolved V genes account for under half, and no reason is known for the remainder. That table gives V, J and clone size, and the DNA gave D and trimming. This sample lists hundreds of thousands of clones; about 70% were detected once. The ten most abundant clones make up around 0.05% of the sample.

To note about this clone: Its antigen is not yet known. There are no base qualities to consult, and no much larger clone falls within one base.

Each donor gave one peripheral blood draw, averaging about 120 mL, which was collected into heparinised tubes. Using a panel that included CD45RO, CCR7, CD25, CD127, CD95 and CD27, naive, central memory, regulatory and stem cell-like memory CD4+ T cells were sorted on a BD FACSAria II. Purity was above 95% for every sorted population. PBMCs were separated immediately by Lymphoprep density gradient centrifugation and were stained directly, without being cultured. To minimize batch effects, samples were stained and sorted in pairs, one healthy donor with one patient per experiment. The receptor was derived from a man aged 30-40 years in good health. The sample was naive CD4+ T cells from blood. The cell subset or site label, read with the paper, signifies: true naive CD4+ T cells. The chain is made from TRBV2 and TRBJ1-2; 7 bases in the middle match TRBD1. This receptor has the CDR3 CASSEVTGNGYTF. The nucleotide sequence is TGTGCCAGCAGTGAAGTGACAGGGAATGGCTACACCTTC.